This T cell receptor beta chain was documented in a study of shared clonotypes between healthy human individuals. V gave up 8 bases and J gave up 6 bases, with 9 bases separating them. Germline CDR1 and CDR2: SNHLY and FYNNEI. CDR3 length: 11 amino acids. Measured with immunoSEQ multiplex PCR; TCRdb has only the in-frame clones, and not every one. The sample includes about 490,000 clones, 78% seen only once; the top ten take 12%. Details on this clone: The same CDR3 also results from other DNA sequences found in this sample.

This receptor was taken from a woman in her 40s in good health. Some clones in this sample may be carry-over from other donors' samples. The V and J genes are TRBV2 and TRBJ2-3; D is unclear. Sequenced material: PBMCs. The CDR3 DNA reads as TGTGCCAGCTCCGCCACGGATACGCAGTATTTT. This encodes CASSATDTQYF.